This T cell receptor (beta chain) emerged from a study of beta chain features in type 1 diabetes. Across the study: Cells sorted and examined across all samples totaled 107,917,701. General study results and limits: Significant though moderate, a shortening of TCRB CDR3s appeared in all four CD4+ subsets of Type 1 diabetes patients. Healthy donors had naive, central memory and Treg TCRB repertoires that appeared less similar than those seen among patients.

All of the isolated RNA was reverse transcribed, so expressed TCRB transcripts were sequenced. The method was immunoSEQ multiplex PCR; TCRdb's version includes in-frame clones alone and lacks a portion of them. The table lists about 700,000 clones, roughly 13% of them singletons. The CDR3 is 13 residues long. V was pared by 6 bases and J by 2 bases, with 3 bases of the junction left unmatched. Germline CDR1 and CDR2: MNHNS and SASEGT. About this clone itself: Its antigen is unidentified.

Staining for CD45RO/CCR7/CD25/CD127/CD95/CD27 allowed sorting of CD4+ naive, central memory, regulatory and stem cell-like memory cells. Purity of each sorted population was above 95%. The TCR originated in a man aged 18 to 35 with type 1 diabetes. The chain employs TRBV6-1 and TRBJ1-1; 7 positions match TRBD1. The sequencing input was naive CD4+ T cells from blood. The CDR3 bases are TGTGCCAGCAGACGGGACAGAAACACTGAAGCTTTCTTT. Its translation: CASRRDRNTEAFF.